This passage covers 30 T cell receptor beta chains from one sample sequenced in a study of blood T cell repertoires in COVID-19. Clones were read by immunoSEQ multiplex PCR, and TCRdb kept only the in-frame ones, dropping some. The sample holds about 480,000 clones; roughly 90% are singletons and the top ten take less than 2%. The sequenced sample consisted of PBMCs or T cells enriched from blood (not recorded which). Receptors were obtained from a woman in her thirties or forties who had recovered from COVID-19.

In this sample, this clone turned up once. The V call is TRBV7-2, the J call TRBJ2-1, with D tentatively TRBD2 (7 bases). V was trimmed by 4 bases and J by 7 bases, leaving 20 bases between them. This CDR3 is 16 amino acids long. Germline CDR1 and CDR2: SGHTA and FQGNSA. Here the CDR3 reads CASSWLAGVGANEQFF. The CDR3 DNA reads as TGTGCCAGCAGCTGGCTCGCGGGAGTGGGGGCTAATGAGCAGTTCTTC.

This sequence joins TRBV6-2 or TRBV6-3 and TRBJ1-2, with TRBD1 matching over 7 bases. Unmatched junction bases numbered 5, after V lost 6 bases and J lost 4 bases. CDR1 and CDR2 from the germline V gene are MNHEY and SVGEGT. This CDR3 is 13 amino acids long. The CDR3 sequence is CASSPDRVYGYTF. The CDR3, as DNA: TGTGCCAGCAGCCCTGACAGGGTCTATGGCTACACCTTC.

This rearrangement joins TRBV19 to TRBJ2-4; 7 positions match TRBD1. The germline V gene encodes CDR1 LNHDA and CDR2 SQIVND (reference sequence). V dropped 6 bases and J dropped 0; count of bases not matched to a gene: 5. The CDR3 totals 15 residues. The CDR3, as DNA: TGTGCCAGTAGCCGACAGGGTATAGCCAAAAACATTCAGTACTTC. Protein product: CASSRQGIAKNIQYF.

J is TRBJ2-7 and V is TRBV19; the match to TRBD1 covers 12 bases. Per the germline V gene, CDR1 is LNHDA and CDR2 is SQIVND (reference sequence). V trimming: 10 bases; J trimming: 7 bases; junction bases outside the gene matches: 17. The CDR3 runs to 16 residues. CDR3 amino acids: CATRPTKGQGAGEQYF. The CDR3 DNA sequence: TGTGCCACCCGACCGACCAAGGGACAGGGGGCAGGGGAGCAGTACTTC.

The chain carries TRBV3-1 (or the pseudogene TRBV3-2) and TRBJ1-4; D gene unclear. This CDR3 has 15 residues. Trimming took 4 bases from V and 4 from J, leaving 13 bases between them. Germline loops: CDR1 LGHDT, CDR2 YNNKEL (reference sequence). CDR3: CASSPTLSGNEKLFF. CDR3 sequence (DNA): TGTGCCAGCAGCCCGACCTTATCGGGTAATGAAAAACTGTTTTTT.

The chain links TRBV9 to TRBJ2-1; 11 positions match TRBD2. Germline V CDR1 and CDR2: SGDLS, YYNGEE. After removal of 3 bases from V and 8 bases from J, the junction contained 7 bases not matched to a gene. The CDR3 contains 15 residues. Here the CDR3 DNA reads TGTGCCAGCAGCGGTCAACTAGCGGGAGTATATGAGCAGTTCTTC. It translates to CASSGQLAGVYEQFF.

This clone has only a few counts. The chain joins TRBV18 to TRBJ1-1; 7 nucleotides agree with TRBD1. Germline lookup yields CDR1 KGHSH and CDR2 LQKENI. This CDR3 spans 14 amino acids. Trimming at V came to 5 bases and at J to 3 bases, leaving 6 bases not matched to a gene. CDR3 nucleotides: TGTGCCAGCTCAATAACCGGGACAGACACTGAAGCTTTCTTT. This sequence encodes CASSITGTDTEAFF. The variable domain in full, completed from reference TRBV18 and TRBJ1-1, reads NAGVMQNPRHLVRRRGQEARLRCSPMKGHSHVYWYRQLPEEGLKFMVYLQKENIIDESGMPKERFSAEFPKEGPSILRIQQVVRGDSAAYFCASSITGTDTEAFFGQGTRLTVV.

This chain uses TRBV5-1 with TRBJ1-1, with D possibly matching TRBD1 (5 bases). The CDR3 extends over 16 amino acids. The germline CDR1 and CDR2 sequences are SGHRS and YFSETQ. V gave up 4 bases and J gave up 3 bases, with 19 bases separating them. Here the CDR3 DNA reads TGCGCCAGCAGCCTAGGCGGTGGGGGGAAGGACACTGAAGCTTTCTTT. Its translation: CASSLGGGGKDTEAFF.

This clone was counted once. This sequence joins TRBV3-1 (or the pseudogene TRBV3-2) and TRBJ1-2, with TRBD1 matching 9 bases. Germline CDR1 LGHDT, CDR2 YNNKEL (reference sequence). The V gene end was trimmed by 3 bases and the J gene end by 0 bases; junction bases not matched to a gene: 8. The CDR3 spans 17 residues. CDR3 amino acids: CASSQTAGQGPNYGYTF. The CDR3 nucleotides read TGTGCCAGCAGCCAGACGGCAGGACAGGGGCCTAACTATGGCTACACCTTC.

V is TRBV6-5 and J is TRBJ1-2, with D possibly matching TRBD1 (5 bases). Germline V lookup: CDR1 MNHEY, CDR2 SVGAGI. The V and J ends lost 0 bases and 4 bases respectively, with 15 bases between them. The CDR3 sequence is 16 residues long. For the CDR3, the DNA is TGTGCCAGCAGTTACTCGAATAGGGGCGCAGGCTATGGCTACACCTTC. This codes for CASSYSNRGAGYGYTF.

In this sample, this clone turned up a few times. The rearrangement links TRBV18 to TRBJ2-2; 8 nucleotides line up with TRBD1. Germline assignment: CDR1 KGHSH and CDR2 LQKENI. The V and J ends lost 3 bases and 7 bases, in that order; junction bases with no gene match: 10. This CDR3 comprises 16 residues. DNA for the CDR3: TGTGCCAGCTCACCGTCCCCGGGACAGGCGGGCGGGGAGCTGTTTTTT. Translation gives CASSPSPGQAGGELFF.

The chain recombines TRBV6-2 or TRBV6-3 with TRBJ1-5, with 7 bases lining up with TRBD1. In germline, CDR1 is MNHEY, CDR2 SVGEGT. There are 14 residues in the CDR3. V was pared by 5 bases and J by 8 bases, with 9 bases of the junction left unmatched. CDR3 coding DNA: TGTGCCAGCAGTCGACAGGGTAATAGGGAGCCCCAGCATTTT. The encoded protein is CASSRQGNREPQHF.

For the CDR3, the DNA is TGTGCCAGCAGCCCTCCCTTGCGGGAGGGCCTATCAGCCTACAATGAGCAGTTCTTC. This encodes CASSPPLREGLSAYNEQFF. The rearrangement uses TRBV3-1 (or the pseudogene TRBV3-2) and TRBJ2-1, with TRBD2 matching 9 bases. The CDR3 contains 19 residues. V dropped 4 bases and J dropped 2; count of bases not matched to a gene: 15. From germline, CDR1 is LGHDT and CDR2 YNNKEL (reference sequence).

This rearrangement joins TRBV9 to TRBJ1-1; 7 nucleotides align to TRBD1. After removal of 0 bases from V and 6 bases from J, the junction contained 8 bases not matched to a gene. The CDR3 sequence is 15 residues long. Germline V gives CDR1 SGDLS, CDR2 YYNGEE. CDR3 loop: CASSVEAQGYAEAFF. The CDR3 DNA sequence: TGTGCCAGCAGCGTAGAGGCACAGGGGTACGCTGAAGCTTTCTTT.

The chain employs TRBV4-1 and TRBJ2-7; D perhaps matches TRBD1 (5 bases). Germline V gene sequence: CDR1 MGHRA, CDR2 YSYEKL. The CDR3 loop spans 14 amino acids. Trimming took 1 base from V and 2 from J, leaving 9 bases between them. The CDR3: CASSQVQETYEQYF. CDR3 DNA sequence: TGCGCCAGCAGCCAAGTACAGGAAACCTACGAGCAGTACTTC.

This clone appeared many times. This sequence joins TRBV4-1 and TRBJ2-2; 10 nucleotides match TRBD1. The trim removed 7 bases at V and 6 bases at J, leaving 8 bases unmatched. Germline-derived CDR1 and CDR2 are MGHRA and YSYEKL. The CDR3 is 15 amino acids. This CDR3 is CASTYRQGAAGELFF. The CDR3 DNA reads as TGCGCCAGCACCTATCGACAGGGGGCGGCCGGGGAGCTGTTTTTT.

The chain employs TRBV11-3 and TRBJ2-2; perhaps TRBD2 as D (5 bases). CDR3 length: 18 amino acids. Germline V gives CDR1 SGHNT, CDR2 YENEEA. Trimming stripped 0 bases from V and 0 bases from J, with 14 bases between. The CDR3 protein is CASSLDRRAAPNTGELFF. As DNA, the CDR3 is TGTGCCAGCAGCTTAGACAGAAGAGCGGCTCCGAACACCGGGGAGCTGTTTTTT.

The chain carries TRBV5-1 and TRBJ2-3; TRBD1 matches at 12 bases. After removal of 4 bases from V and 6 bases from J, the junction contained 12 bases not matched to a gene. Germline loops: CDR1 SGHRS, CDR2 YFSETQ. The CDR3 spans 17 residues. CDR3 coding DNA: TGCGCCAGCAGCCCGGGCGGGGGACAGGGGGCGGCGGATACGCAGTATTTT. Translating it yields CASSPGGGQGAADTQYF.

The V gene is TRBV11-3, the J gene TRBJ1-3, with D perhaps matching TRBD1 (5 bases). The V gene's germline CDR1 is SGHNT and CDR2 YENEEA. The CDR3 consists of 20 residues. Trimming stripped 5 bases from V and 1 base from J, with 27 bases between. The CDR3 DNA sequence: TGTGCCAGCAGCCCTCGGTCCAGCCCTTATTTCGGGGGTTCTGGAAACACCATATATTTT. This codes for CASSPRSSPYFGGSGNTIYF.

This chain links TRBV7-9 with TRBJ1-5; D is perhaps TRBD1 (6 bases). The CDR3 has 14 residues. V was trimmed by 5 bases and J by 6 bases, leaving 14 bases between them. The germline V gene has CDR1 SEHNR and CDR2 FQNEAQ (reference sequence). The CDR3 sequence: CASSPSGGAQPQHF. The CDR3, as DNA: TGTGCCAGCAGCCCCTCGGGGGGGGCTCAGCCCCAGCATTTT.

In nucleotides, the CDR3 is TGCGCCAGCAGCTTGCCTAGCGGGAAAGCCTACAATGAGCAGTTCTTC. Translating gives CASSLPSGKAYNEQFF. The genes are TRBV5-1 and TRBJ2-1; 9 bases are shared with TRBD2. Per germline, CDR1 SGHRS and CDR2 YFSETQ. The CDR3 is 16 amino acids. V dropped 1 base and J dropped 2; count of bases not matched to a gene: 4.

CDR3 DNA sequence: TGTGCCAGCAGACCTGATGGACGGGGTGAAAAACTGTTTTTT. It translates to CASRPDGRGEKLFF. This chain links TRBV7-2 with TRBJ1-4; D gene uncertain. Trimming shortened V by 6 bases and J by 7 bases, and 15 bases separated the two germline ends. The CDR3 runs 14 residues. Germline CDR1 is SGHTA and CDR2 is FQGNSA.

The chain is built from TRBV19 and TRBJ2-7; tentatively, D is TRBD1 (6 bases). Deletions cut 6 bases from V and 1 base from J, with 13 bases between. The CDR3 is 14 amino acids. CDR1 LNHDA and CDR2 SQIVND come from the germline V gene (reference sequence). In DNA form, the CDR3 reads TGTGCCAGTAGCCCGGGACACAAATCCTACGAGCAGTACTTC. Its protein product is CASSPGHKSYEQYF. Based on the CDR3 plus reference TRBV19 and TRBJ2-7, the full variable domain is DGGITQSPKYLFRKEGQNVTLSCEQNLNHDAMYWYRQDPGQGLRLIYYSQIVNDFQKGDIAEGYSVSREKKESFPLTVTSAQKNPTAFYLCASSPGHKSYEQYFGPGTRLTVT.

The chain employs TRBV6-2 or TRBV6-3 and TRBJ1-5; D is unresolved. Germline V CDR1 and CDR2: MNHEY, SVGEGT. The CDR3 sequence is 15 residues long. The V end lost 2 bases, the J end lost 0 bases, and 8 bases lay between the germline ends. The CDR3 nucleotides are TGTGCCAGCAGTTACCTGGCTTATAGCAATCAGCCCCAGCATTTT. Translating gives CASSYLAYSNQPQHF.

This chain joins TRBV4-3 and TRBJ2-2; TRBD2 aligns across 8 bases. The CDR3 is 17 residues long. The V segment lost 3 bases and the J segment 1 base; nucleotides outside the gene matches: 7. Germline loops: CDR1 LGHNA, CDR2 YSLEER. In DNA, the CDR3 is TGCGCCAGCAGCCAGACAGCGAGCGGGAGGAACACCGGGGAGCTGTTTTTT. It translates to CASSQTASGRNTGELFF.

The chain uses TRBV5-4 and TRBJ2-7, with 13 bases that match TRBD2. Germline CDR1 reads SGHNT; CDR2 reads YYREEE (reference sequence). Losses at the gene ends were 4 bases for V and 4 bases for J; bases not matched to a gene: 5. There are 15 residues in the CDR3. This CDR3 reads CASSEGLAGWYEQYF. CDR3 nucleotides: TGTGCCAGCAGCGAGGGACTAGCGGGATGGTACGAGCAGTACTTC.

The chain uses TRBV6-5 and TRBJ2-3; 7 nucleotides line up with TRBD1. Germline V CDR1 and CDR2: MNHEY, SVGAGI. The CDR3 spans 13 residues. J gave up 5 bases and V 4 bases, and 3 bases lay outside the gene matches. In DNA, the CDR3 is TGTGCCAGCAGTTCACACAGGGGAGATACGCAGTATTTT. Its protein is CASSSHRGDTQYF.

This clone occurred a few times. The chain combines TRBV10-1 with TRBJ2-5; 7 nucleotides line up with TRBD1. The V segment lost 8 bases and the J segment 8 bases; nucleotides outside the gene matches: 8. CDR1 and CDR2 (germline): WNHNN, SYGVQD (reference sequence). The CDR3 spans 12 residues. The DNA for the CDR3 is TGCGCCAGCGCTGGACAGGATAAAACCCAGTACTTC. Translation: CASAGQDKTQYF.

The chain links TRBV5-1 to TRBJ2-3, with TRBD2 matching over 10 bases. This CDR3 contains 17 residues. Trimming at V came to 0 bases and at J to 3 bases, leaving 7 bases not matched to a gene. The germline gives CDR1 SGHRS, CDR2 YFSETQ. CDR3 DNA: TGCGCCAGCAGCTTGGTCGGACTAGCGGAAATAACAGATACGCAGTATTTT. Its translation is CASSLVGLAEITDTQYF.

The chain combines TRBV12-3 or TRBV12-4 with TRBJ1-5; TRBD1 is a possible D gene (5 bases). The CDR3 covers 13 residues. Trimming took off 4 bases at V and 11 bases at J, with 15 bases between the two ends. In DNA, the CDR3 is TGTGCCAGCAGTTACCGACGCGGGGGTTCCCAGCATTTT. Translating gives CASSYRRGGSQHF.